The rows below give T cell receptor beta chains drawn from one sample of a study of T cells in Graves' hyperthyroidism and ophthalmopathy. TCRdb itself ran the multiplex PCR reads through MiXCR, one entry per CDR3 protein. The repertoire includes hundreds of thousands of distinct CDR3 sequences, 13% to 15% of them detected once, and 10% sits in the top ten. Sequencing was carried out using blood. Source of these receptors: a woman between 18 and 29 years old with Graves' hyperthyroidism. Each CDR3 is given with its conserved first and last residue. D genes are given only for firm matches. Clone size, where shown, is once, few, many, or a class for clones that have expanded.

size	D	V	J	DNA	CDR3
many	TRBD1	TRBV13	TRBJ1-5	TGTGCCAGCAGCTTGTCCAACAGGGGCAGCAATCAGCCCCAGCATTTT	CASSLSNRGSNQPQHF
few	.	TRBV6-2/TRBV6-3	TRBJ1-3	TGTGCCAGCACGTCGACAAGCCTCTCTGGAAACACCATATATTTT	CASTSTSLSGNTIYF
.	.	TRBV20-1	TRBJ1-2	TGCAGTGCTAGAGTAGTGGGTTGGGGCTATGGCTACACCTTC	CSARVVGWGYGYTF
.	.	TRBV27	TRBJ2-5	TGTGCCAGCAGTTTAGAAGGTCGCCGCCGAGGGGGCGCGGGGGAGATCCAGTACTTC	CASSLEGRRRGGAGEIQYF
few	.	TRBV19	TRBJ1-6	TGTGCCAGTAGTATTATGGGAATTAATTCACCCCTCCACTTT	CASSIMGINSPLHF
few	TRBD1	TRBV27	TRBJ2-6	TGTGCCAGCAGTTTTGACAGGGTCTCCTCTGGGGCCAACGTCCTGACTTTC	CASSFDRVSSGANVLTF
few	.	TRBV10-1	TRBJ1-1	TGCGCCAGCAGTGTCGGAATCGGATACACTGAAACTTTCTTT	CASSVGIGYTETFF
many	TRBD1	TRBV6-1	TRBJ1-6	TGTGCCAGCAGTTATACCATAGGACAGGGGGGGAATTCACCCCTCCACTTT	CASSYTIGQGGNSPLHF
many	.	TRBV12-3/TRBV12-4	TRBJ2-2	TGTGCCAGCAGTAATCCTACGCGACCCGGGGAGCTGTTTTTT	CASSNPTRPGELFF
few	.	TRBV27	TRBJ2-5	TGTGCCAGCAGCTTTTTAGGGATCAAGACCCAGTACTTC	CASSFLGIKTQYF
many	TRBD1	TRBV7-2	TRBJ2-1	TGTGCCAGCAGCTTCCAGGGGGCGGGCTTAAATGAGCAGTTCTTC	CASSFQGAGLNEQFF
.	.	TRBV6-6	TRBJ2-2	TGTGCCAGCAGTTACTTGGAGACCGGGGAGCTGTTTTTT	CASSYLETGELFF
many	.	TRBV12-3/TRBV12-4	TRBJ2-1	TGTGCCAGCAGTTTCCCCCAGAGCTCCTACAATGAGCAGTTCTTC	CASSFPQSSYNEQFF
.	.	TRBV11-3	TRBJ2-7	TGTGCCAGCAGCTCGGGGGCCCCCAGATCCTACGAGCAGTACTTC	CASSSGAPRSYEQYF
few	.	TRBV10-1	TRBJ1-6	TGCGCCAGCAGTGACGTCCTCAATTCACCCCTCCACTTT	CASSDVLNSPLHF
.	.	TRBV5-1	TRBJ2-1	TGCGCCAGCAGCTTGGGAACCACCATATCGTACAATGAGCAGTTCTTC	CASSLGTTISYNEQFF
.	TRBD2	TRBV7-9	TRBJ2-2	TGTGCCAGCAGCTTAGGGTCGGGGCTAGCGGGAGCCGGGGAGCTGTTTTTT	CASSLGSGLAGAGELFF
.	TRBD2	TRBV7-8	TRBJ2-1	TGTGCCAGCAGCTTAGCGGGACTAGCGGGAGCATACAATGAGCAGTTCTTC	CASSLAGLAGAYNEQFF
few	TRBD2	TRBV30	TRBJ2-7	TGTGCCTGGAGCCTCGGGACTAACGACTACGAGCAGTACTTC	CAWSLGTNDYEQYF
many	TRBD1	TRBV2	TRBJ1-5	TGTGCCAGCAGTAAATGGACAGGGAGCCATCAGCCCCAGCATTTT	CASSKWTGSHQPQHF
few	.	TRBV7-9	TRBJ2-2	TGTGCCAGCAGCTTAGACCCGGACACCGGGGAGCTGTTTTTT	CASSLDPDTGELFF
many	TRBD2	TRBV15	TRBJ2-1	TGTGCCACCAGCAGAGATAGTTGGGAACTAGCGGGAGTTCAGTCCTACAATGAGCAGTTCTTC	CATSRDSWELAGVQSYNEQFF
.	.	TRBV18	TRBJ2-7	TGTGCCAGCCCACCGGCGCAGGGTGTCGAGCAGTACTTC	CASPPAQGVEQYF
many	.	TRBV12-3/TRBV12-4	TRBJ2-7	TGTGCCAGCAGTTTAGGGAATCCCTACGAGCAGTACTTC	CASSLGNPYEQYF
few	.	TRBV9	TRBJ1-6	TGTGCCAGCAGCGTCTCCGGGACCGCGGATTCACCCCTCCACTTT	CASSVSGTADSPLHF
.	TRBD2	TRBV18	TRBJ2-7	TGTGCCAGCTCACGTTTAGCGGGAGGGCCGGAGGAGCAGTACTTC	CASSRLAGGPEEQYF
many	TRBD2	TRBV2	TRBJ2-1	TGTGCCAGCATCCAGCGGGAGTACAATGAGCAGTTCTTC	CASIQREYNEQFF
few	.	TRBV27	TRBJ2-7	TGTGCCAGCAGGATGACAGGTTCCTACGAGCAGTACTTC	CASRMTGSYEQYF
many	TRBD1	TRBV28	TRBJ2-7	TGTGCCAGCAGTTTCCGGGACAGGTCTTCCGTGTACGAGCAGTACTTC	CASSFRDRSSVYEQYF
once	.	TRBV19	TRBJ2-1	TGTGCCAGTAGTATAGGCGGGGACAGATACAATGAGCAGTTCTTC	CASSIGGDRYNEQFF
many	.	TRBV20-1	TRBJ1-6	TGCAGTGCCCCTGACGTTGGGGATTATAATTCACCCCTCCACTTT	CSAPDVGDYNSPLHF
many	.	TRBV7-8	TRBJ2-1	TGTGCCAGCAGCTTAGTGTCGAGAAGGGATGAGCAGTTCTTC	CASSLVSRRDEQFF
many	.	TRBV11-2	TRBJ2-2	TGTGCCAGCTGTCCATCCTACACCGGGGAGCTGTTTTTT	CASCPSYTGELFF
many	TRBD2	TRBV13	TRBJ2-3	TGTGCCAGCAGCTTCAGACTAGCGGGAGACACAGATACGCAGTATTTT	CASSFRLAGDTDTQYF
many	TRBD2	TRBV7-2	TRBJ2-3	TGTGCCAGCAGCTTACTTAGCGGGACTAGCACAGATACGCAGTATTTT	CASSLLSGTSTDTQYF
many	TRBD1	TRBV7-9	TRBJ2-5	TGTGCCAGCAGCCAAACGACAGGGGCAGAGACCCAGTACTTC	CASSQTTGAETQYF
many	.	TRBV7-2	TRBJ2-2	TGTGCCAGCAGCCCTTCTGGTAACTATTTCACCGGGGAGCTGTTTTTT	CASSPSGNYFTGELFF
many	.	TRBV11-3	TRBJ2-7	TGTGCCAGCAGCTTTTCCTCAGTGGACGTCTACGAGCAGTACTTC	CASSFSSVDVYEQYF
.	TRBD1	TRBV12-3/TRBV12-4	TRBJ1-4	TGTGCCAGCACCGGGACAGGGTGGGAAGAAAAACTGTTTTTT	CASTGTGWEEKLFF
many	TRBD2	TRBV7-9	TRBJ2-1	TGTGCCAGCGGAGTAGCGGGAGTGAATGAGCAGTTCTTC	CASGVAGVNEQFF
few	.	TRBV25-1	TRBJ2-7	TGTGCCAGCAGTGAATATCAAGGGAACGAGCAGTACTTC	CASSEYQGNEQYF
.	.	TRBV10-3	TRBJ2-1	TGTGCCATCAGAGAGGGGCCCTCCTACAATGAGCAGTTCTTC	CAIREGPSYNEQFF
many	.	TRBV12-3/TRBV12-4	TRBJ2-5	TGTGCCAGCAGTTTTTTTAGCGTTCAAGAGACCCAGTACTTC	CASSFFSVQETQYF
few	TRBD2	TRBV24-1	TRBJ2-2	TGTGCCACCAGTGAAACTAGCGGGAGGACCGGGGAGCTGTTTTTT	CATSETSGRTGELFF
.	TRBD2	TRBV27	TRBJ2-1	TGTGCCAGCAGAATCGCTAGCGGGGCCTACAATGAGCAGTTCTTC	CASRIASGAYNEQFF
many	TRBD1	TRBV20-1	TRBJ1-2	TGCAGTGCTAGGACCACGACAGGGGGCTATGGCTACACCTTC	CSARTTTGGYGYTF